This T cell receptor (beta chain) was identified during a study of blood T cell repertoires in COVID-19. Study overall: From the United States, Italy and Spain came samples of acute and convalescent COVID-19. Nucleic acid was either cDNA or gDNA, and it came from T cells, B-cell-depleted T cells, or PBMCs.

As handled by the study authors: Using reference gene primer amplification, nucleated cell counts were estimated. The table came from immunoSEQ multiplex PCR; TCRdb's copy has only in-frame clones and leaves some out. V and J calls and clone size are copied from that table; D and trimming were computed from the DNA. The table lists approximately 190,000 clones, nearly 85% of them singletons. This clone was observed a handful of times. The CDR3 sequence is 15 residues long. The V segment lost 2 bases and the J segment 10 bases; nucleotides outside the gene matches: 6. Germline values: CDR1 SGHRS, CDR2 YFSETQ.

Sequenced material: peripheral blood. The V gene is TRBV5-1, the J gene TRBJ1-6, with TRBD1 matching 10 bases. This receptor was obtained from a woman younger than 45 with acute or convalescent COVID-19. This CDR3 is CASSLGTGERSPLHF. In DNA, the CDR3 is TGCGCCAGCAGCTTAGGGACAGGGGAAAGATCACCCCTCCACTTT.